The 9 T cell receptor beta chains reported below all come from one sample, sequenced in a study of cytomegalovirus exposure and HLA in healthy donors. A multiplex PCR was run with 60 Vbeta primers and 13 Jbeta primers. Repertoires were generated with immunoSEQ multiplex PCR, while TCRdb's copy carries only in-frame clones and drops some. The sample records 150,000 to 200,000 clones, 60% to 80% being singletons. Sequences were obtained from PBMCs. These TCRs come from a man aged 35 to 55 in good health and CMV-seropositive.

This clone came up once. This sequence joins TRBV6-1 and TRBJ2-5, with TRBD1 matching 7 bases. The CDR3 is 14 amino acids. Per germline, CDR1 MNHNS and CDR2 SASEGT. V trimming: 2 bases; J trimming: 3 bases; junction bases outside the gene matches: 3. CDR3 in amino acids: CASSETGTEETQYF. CDR3 coding DNA: TGTGCCAGCAGTGAAACGGGGACAGAAGAGACCCAGTACTTC.

This chain uses TRBV7-6 with TRBJ1-2; 8 bases match TRBD1. This CDR3 contains 13 residues. Germline values: CDR1 SGHVS, CDR2 FNYEAQ. V lost 6 bases to trimming and J lost 8 bases; unmatched junction nucleotides: 8. The CDR3 here is CASSTGQGWGYTF. The DNA of the CDR3 is TGTGCCAGCAGTACAGGACAGGGTTGGGGCTACACCTTC.

The chain is built from TRBV7-6 and TRBJ2-2, with a possible D match to TRBD1 (7 bases). CDR1 and CDR2 (germline): SGHVS, FNYEAQ. Deletions cut 5 bases from V and 0 bases from J, with 16 bases between. The CDR3 spans 17 residues. Written as DNA, the CDR3 is TGTGCCAGCAGCGCCCGGACAGGCGGGACGAACACCGGGGAGCTGTTTTTT. Protein: CASSARTGGTNTGELFF.

The chain links TRBV7-2 to TRBJ2-7; 13 nucleotides match TRBD2. CDR1 is SGHTA and CDR2 is FQGNSA in the germline V gene. V shed 4 bases, J shed 6 bases, and the junction held 0 bases outside the gene matches. The length of the CDR3 is 13 residues. The CDR3, as DNA: TGTGCCAGCAGCTGGACTAGCGGGAGCGAGCAGTACTTC. Its translation is CASSWTSGSEQYF.

This sequence joins TRBV28 and TRBJ1-5; tentative D call: TRBD1 (5 bases). V was cut by 6 bases and J by 0 bases, with 15 bases left in between. Germline loops: CDR1 MDHEN, CDR2 SYDVKM. CDR3 length: 16 residues. The CDR3 sequence: CASSNRQFNSNQPQHF. In nucleotides, the CDR3 is TGTGCCAGCAGCAACAGACAGTTTAATAGCAATCAGCCCCAGCATTTT. Filled out from reference TRBV28 and TRBJ1-5, the complete variable domain reads DVKVTQSSRYLVKRTGEKVFLECVQDMDHENMFWYRQDPGLGLRLIYFSYDVKMKEKGDIPEGYSVSREKKERFSLILESASTNQTSMYLCASSNRQFNSNQPQHFGDGTRLSIL.

The chain joins TRBV19 to TRBJ2-4, with D unresolved. Germline CDR1 and CDR2: LNHDA and SQIVND (reference sequence). This CDR3 comprises 11 residues. Trimming removed 5 bases from V and 10 bases from J, with 9 bases in between. This CDR3 is CASSSSLIQYF. The CDR3 DNA sequence: TGTGCCAGTAGTTCCAGTCTTATTCAGTACTTC.

This chain connects TRBV11-2 to TRBJ2-7; unclear D gene. The CDR3 has 12 residues. V was pared by 2 bases and J by 4 bases, with 6 bases between. Per the germline V gene, CDR1 is SGHAT and CDR2 is FQNNGV. Written as DNA, the CDR3 is TGTGCCAGCAGCTTACCCCTATACGAGCAGTACTTC. Translated, it gives CASSLPLYEQYF.

Comment on this clone: At one of its ends the junction is not consistent with the germline gene, which may arise from a read error. The V gene is TRBV6-5, the J gene TRBJ2-4; perhaps TRBD1 as D (5 bases). The germline gives CDR1 MNHEY, CDR2 SVGAGI. The CDR3 contains 12 residues. The CDR3, as DNA: TGTGCCACCGCAACAGGTTTTAACAGTCAGTACTTC. Translated: CATATGFNSQYF.

This clone was seen only once. The J gene is TRBJ2-7, the V gene TRBV10-2, with TRBD2 matching 10 bases. The CDR3 consists of 13 residues. J gave up 4 bases and V 5 bases, and 2 bases lay outside the gene matches. CDR1 and CDR2 from the germline V gene are WSHSY and SAAADI. The DNA for the CDR3 is TGCGCCAGCAGTTTTAGCGGGAGGTACGAGCAGTACTTC. As protein: CASSFSGRYEQYF.